One sample yielded the 29 T cell receptor beta chains listed below, sequenced in a study of blood T cell repertoires in COVID-19. TCRdb's copy holds only in-frame clones and misses some; the assay was immunoSEQ multiplex PCR. The sample has 200,000 to 250,000 clones, about 87% seen once; the top ten hold 3% to 4%. Sequencing used PBMCs or T cells enriched from blood (not recorded which). These receptors came from a woman aged 25-40 years who had been exposed to COVID-19.

The V gene is TRBV5-6, the J gene TRBJ2-7; D not resolved. Trimming removed 4 bases from V and 7 bases from J, with 9 bases in between. Germline CDR1 SGHDT, CDR2 YYEEEE. The CDR3 runs to 11 residues. The CDR3 loop reads CASSESREQYF. The CDR3, as DNA: TGTGCCAGCAGCGAATCTAGAGAGCAGTACTTC.

A single count supports this clone. V usage is TRBV21-1 and J usage is TRBJ2-7; the DNA was not compared with TRBD1, the D call given in the table. TRBV21-1 is recorded as a pseudogene. The CDR3 length is 14 residues. CDR3 bases: TGTGCCAGCCGCTTTGCTTGGGGGCACTACGAGCAGTACTTC. Amino acids: CASRFAWGHYEQYF.

The CDR3: CASSKSRTAYEQYF. CDR3 coding DNA: TGTGCCAGTAGTAAGTCCCGGACAGCCTACGAGCAGTACTTC. The chain is built from TRBV19 and TRBJ2-7, with D maybe TRBD1 (6 bases). Trimming took off 4 bases at V and 2 bases at J, with 12 bases between the two ends. This CDR3 comprises 14 residues. Germline V gene lookup returns CDR1 LNHDA and CDR2 SQIVND (reference sequence).

The genes are TRBV25-1 and TRBJ1-4; TRBD1 agrees at 11 bases. V lost 2 bases and J lost 7; bases outside the gene matches: 3. Per germline, CDR1 MGHDK and CDR2 SYGVNS. This CDR3 is built from 15 residues. The CDR3 DNA reads TGTGCCAGCAGTGAAAGGGACAGGGGGTTTGAAAAACTGTTTTTT. Its protein product is CASSERDRGFEKLFF.

V and J are TRBV15 and TRBJ1-5; no firm D call. Trimming took off 0 bases at V and 0 bases at J, with 3 bases between the two ends. CDR1 LNHNV and CDR2 YYDKDF come from the germline V gene (reference sequence). The CDR3 totals 14 residues. The CDR3 bases are TGTGCCACCAGCAGAGACCTTAGCAATCAGCCCCAGCATTTT. Residues: CATSRDLSNQPQHF.

The chain couples TRBV18 to TRBJ2-1; D might be TRBD2 (6 bases). This CDR3 contains 16 residues. Germline CDR1 is KGHSH and CDR2 is LQKENI. Trimming shortened V by 6 bases and J by 3 bases, and 18 bases separated the two germline ends. The CDR3 DNA is TGTGCCAGCTCCAAGACAACGGGAGTCGGCTACAATGAGCAGTTCTTC. Translation gives CASSKTTGVGYNEQFF. The full variable domain, with the rest looked up from reference TRBV18 and TRBJ2-1, is NAGVMQNPRHLVRRRGQEARLRCSPMKGHSHVYWYRQLPEEGLKFMVYLQKENIIDESGMPKERFSAEFPKEGPSILRIQQVVRGDSAAYFCASSKTTGVGYNEQFFGPGTRLTVL.

V and J are TRBV5-6 and TRBJ2-5; 9 bases align to TRBD1. Germline-derived CDR1 and CDR2 are SGHDT and YYEEEE. J was trimmed by 5 bases and V by 0 bases; bases with no gene match: 5. This CDR3 comprises 15 residues. The CDR3 DNA is TGTGCCAGCAGCTTGGGGACAGGGGAGGGGGAGACCCAGTACTTC. This sequence encodes CASSLGTGEGETQYF. The whole variable domain, filled in from reference TRBV5-6 and TRBJ2-5, reads DAGVTQSPTHLIKTRGQQVTLRCSPKSGHDTVSWYQQALGQGPQFIFQYYEEEERQRGNFPDRFSGHQFPNYSSELNVNALLLGDSALYLCASSLGTGEGETQYFGPGTRLLVL.

The chain joins TRBV5-1 to TRBJ2-3; D is possibly TRBD2 (6 bases). The V gene's germline CDR1 is SGHRS and CDR2 YFSETQ. CDR3 size: 15 residues. Trimming cost V 4 bases and J 1 base, with 13 bases left between them. CDR3 loop: CASSPASAGTDTQYF. The CDR3, as DNA: TGCGCCAGCAGCCCGGCTAGCGCGGGCACAGATACGCAGTATTTT.

The chain is built from TRBV5-6 and TRBJ2-7, with 11 bases that match TRBD2. The CDR3 totals 14 residues. J gave up 6 bases and V 1 base, and 3 bases lay outside the gene matches. Germline values: CDR1 SGHDT, CDR2 YYEEEE. Here the CDR3 reads CASSLSSGRLEQYF. CDR3 nucleotide sequence: TGTGCCAGCAGCTTGTCTAGCGGGAGGCTCGAGCAGTACTTC.

The chain joins TRBV3-1 (or the pseudogene TRBV3-2) to TRBJ1-2; TRBD1 might be the D (5 bases). The CDR3 has 11 residues. Trimming removed 2 bases at V and 9 bases at J, with 7 bases between. The V gene's germline CDR1 is LGHDT and CDR2 YNNKEL (reference sequence). CDR3 bases: TGTGCCAGCAGCCAAAAGGGGCGCTACACCTTC. Amino acid sequence: CASSQKGRYTF.

The rearrangement uses TRBV30 and TRBJ1-3; no clear D gene. The CDR3 sequence is 12 residues long. Germline V gene sequence: CDR1 GTSNPN, CDR2 SVGIG (reference sequence). V shed 8 bases and J shed 4 bases, with 12 bases lying between them. CDR3 loop: CARIEVGNTIYF. The DNA of the CDR3 is TGTGCCCGCATAGAGGTCGGAAACACCATATATTTT.

This sequence joins TRBV2 and TRBJ2-1; perhaps TRBD1 as D (5 bases). CDR1 SNHLY and CDR2 FYNNEI come from the germline V gene. Trimming stripped 5 bases from V and 0 bases from J, with 11 bases between. This CDR3 region has 15 residues. The CDR3 sequence: CASSSDISSYNEQFF. Here the CDR3 DNA reads TGTGCCAGCAGTTCGGACATAAGCTCCTACAATGAGCAGTTCTTC.

This clone was counted only a few times. The J gene is TRBJ2-3, the V gene TRBV5-6; D is perhaps TRBD2 (5 bases). The CDR3 extends over 17 amino acids. The germline V and J ends were trimmed by 2 bases and 2 bases, with 18 bases remaining between them. Germline values: CDR1 SGHDT, CDR2 YYEEEE. DNA for the CDR3: TGTGCCAGCAGCTTAATTCTGGAAAGCGGTCCCACAGATACGCAGTATTTT. It is translated as CASSLILESGPTDTQYF. The full variable domain, with the rest looked up from reference TRBV5-6 and TRBJ2-3, is DAGVTQSPTHLIKTRGQQVTLRCSPKSGHDTVSWYQQALGQGPQFIFQYYEEEERQRGNFPDRFSGHQFPNYSSELNVNALLLGDSALYLCASSLILESGPTDTQYFGPGTRLTVL.

The table lists this clone with a count of one. The chain has TRBV5-1 and TRBJ2-2; 8 bases align to TRBD2. Germline V CDR1 and CDR2: SGHRS, YFSETQ. There are 15 residues in the CDR3. J lost 5 bases, V lost 0 bases, and 3 bases had no gene match. CDR3 region: CASSLGLAGTGELFF. The CDR3 DNA reads as TGCGCCAGCAGCTTGGGGCTAGCGGGTACCGGGGAGCTGTTTTTT.

The gene calls are TRBV2 and TRBJ2-1, with D unresolved. Trimming removed 0 bases from V and 13 bases from J, with 13 bases in between. This CDR3 spans 13 amino acids. Germline assignment: CDR1 SNHLY and CDR2 FYNNEI. The CDR3: CASSEASRLVQFF. CDR3 nucleotides: TGTGCCAGCAGTGAAGCGTCCAGACTGGTACAGTTCTTC.

There are a few counts of this clone. The chain employs TRBV5-4 and TRBJ2-1, with D possibly being TRBD2 (5 bases). V shed 4 bases and J shed 9 bases, with 14 bases lying between them. Per the germline V gene, CDR1 is SGHNT and CDR2 is YYREEE (reference sequence). CDR3 length: 13 amino acids. The chain's CDR3 is CASSQTTAAEQFF. As DNA, the CDR3 is TGTGCCAGCAGCCAGACTACGGCAGCTGAGCAGTTCTTC.

This clone was seen only once. The gene calls are TRBV13 and TRBJ2-3; 8 nucleotides line up with TRBD2. V shed 3 bases and J 0 bases; nucleotides not matched to a gene: 8. This CDR3 is 17 amino acids long. In germline, CDR1 is PRHDT, CDR2 FYEKMQ (reference sequence). The DNA for the CDR3 is TGTGCCAGCAGCTTCACGGGAGGGCCCCCTAGCACAGATACGCAGTATTTT. This encodes CASSFTGGPPSTDTQYF.

The chain couples TRBV6-1 to TRBJ2-2, with TRBD1 identical over 10 bases. Germline V gene sequence: CDR1 MNHNS, CDR2 SASEGT. The CDR3 is 16 amino acids. V shed 0 bases and J 6 bases; nucleotides not matched to a gene: 4. In DNA, the CDR3 is TGTGCCAGCAGTGAAGCAATCGGACAGGGGGCCGGGGAGCTGTTTTTT. Translated, it gives CASSEAIGQGAGELFF.

This chain uses TRBV10-2 with TRBJ2-2; weak D call: TRBD1 (6 bases). Trimming shortened V by 4 bases and J by 9 bases, and 9 bases separated the two germline ends. Per the germline V gene, CDR1 is WSHSY and CDR2 is SAAADI. This CDR3 comprises 12 residues. The CDR3 region is CASSAGQRELFF. CDR3 bases: TGCGCCAGCAGTGCCGGACAGAGGGAGCTGTTTTTT.

The J gene is TRBJ2-2, the V gene TRBV30, with 10 nucleotides matching TRBD1. The CDR3 extends over 13 amino acids. The germline gives CDR1 GTSNPN, CDR2 SVGIG (reference sequence). After removal of 6 bases from V and 7 bases from J, the junction contained 5 bases not matched to a gene. CDR3 in amino acids: CACQTGGGGELFF. The CDR3 nucleotides are TGTGCCTGCCAGACAGGGGGCGGCGGGGAGCTGTTTTTT.

This chain links TRBV3-1 (or the pseudogene TRBV3-2) with TRBJ1-2; D is possibly TRBD1 (5 bases). Germline V gene lookup returns CDR1 LGHDT and CDR2 YNNKEL (reference sequence). The length of the CDR3 is 15 residues. Trimming pared 3 bases from V and 5 bases from J, leaving 16 bases between. The chain's CDR3 is CASSHNSGGGYGYTF. The CDR3 DNA is TGTGCCAGCAGCCACAACAGCGGGGGGGGATATGGCTACACCTTC.

The CDR3 spells CASSEDIQYF. The CDR3 region has the DNA TGTGCCAGCAGCGAGGACATTCAGTACTTC. The chain joins TRBV7-9 to TRBJ2-4, with no clear D. Germline CDR1 reads SEHNR; CDR2 reads FQNEAQ (reference sequence). Trimming left V 5 bases short and J 8 bases short, with 4 bases between. There are 10 residues in the CDR3.

As concerns this clone: Different DNA sequences within this sample yield the same CDR3. V usage is TRBV2 and J usage is TRBJ2-1; D perhaps matches TRBD1 (6 bases). V was clipped by 6 bases and J by 6 bases, with 9 bases between them. CDR1 SNHLY and CDR2 FYNNEI come from the germline V gene. This CDR3 is 12 amino acids long. The DNA for the CDR3 is TGTGCCAGCAGCCTACAGGGCAATGAGCAGTTCTTC. It yields the protein CASSLQGNEQFF.

This chain uses TRBV29-1 with TRBJ2-5; 13 nucleotides agree with TRBD2. Germline CDR1 and CDR2: SQVTM and ANQGSEA. With 5 bases clipped from V and 4 bases from J, the junction kept 7 bases outside the gene matches. The CDR3 covers 15 residues. Here the CDR3 DNA reads TGCAGCGTTAAACCGGGACTAGCGGGAAGAGAGACCCAGTACTTC. Protein product: CSVKPGLAGRETQYF.

DNA of the CDR3: TGTGCCAGCAGCCAAAGACTAGGGGCGTACACCGGGGAGCTGTTTTTT. As protein: CASSQRLGAYTGELFF. The chain couples TRBV14 to TRBJ2-2, with a tentative D call TRBD2 (6 bases). In germline, CDR1 is SGHDN, CDR2 FVKESK. Trimming removed 2 bases at V and 3 bases at J, with 13 bases between. The CDR3 loop spans 16 amino acids.

The chain is built from TRBV7-9 and TRBJ2-3; D remains unclear. Deletions cut 4 bases from V and 5 bases from J, with 7 bases between. CDR3 length: 12 amino acids. Looked up from germline, CDR1 is SEHNR and CDR2 is FQNEAQ (reference sequence). CDR3 bases: TGTGCCAGCAGCTCCTATGAAGATACGCAGTATTTT. Amino acids: CASSSYEDTQYF.

The chain couples TRBV6-4 to TRBJ2-3, with 7 bases matching TRBD2. Trimming removed 5 bases from V and 0 bases from J; junction bases left unmatched: 5. This CDR3 has 15 residues. CDR1 and CDR2 (germline): MRHNA, SNTAGT. The chain's CDR3 is CASSTQRGSTDTQYF. For the CDR3, the DNA is TGTGCCAGCAGTACCCAGCGGGGTAGCACAGATACGCAGTATTTT.

This chain uses TRBV25-1 with TRBJ1-5, with 12 positions matching TRBD1. Germline V gene data show CDR1 as MGHDK and CDR2 as SYGVNS. V shed 6 bases, J shed 0 bases, and the junction held 9 bases outside the gene matches. CDR3 length: 18 amino acids. Written as DNA, the CDR3 is TGTGCCAGCAGCCGACCGGGACAGGGGGCCAATAGCAATCAGCCCCAGCATTTT. Protein sequence: CASSRPGQGANSNQPQHF.

CDR3 protein: CASSNKTATYGYTF. DNA of the CDR3: TGTGCCAGCTCAAATAAGACAGCGACCTATGGCTACACCTTC. The rearrangement links TRBV18 to TRBJ1-2; D possibly corresponds to TRBD1 (5 bases). Germline V gene data show CDR1 as KGHSH and CDR2 as LQKENI. V was cut by 5 bases and J by 4 bases, with 14 bases left in between. The CDR3 length is 14 residues.